This is a list of T cell receptor beta chains from one sample in a study of cytomegalovirus exposure and HLA in healthy donors. This table comes from immunoSEQ multiplex PCR, and its TCRdb copy is limited to in-frame clones, with some not included. The sample lists 45,000 to 65,000 clones, around 72% occurring once. The sample taken for sequencing was PBMCs. Receptors were obtained from a woman aged 50 to 65 in good health and CMV-seropositive. The CDR3 runs from the conserved cysteine through the conserved F or W. The order of the fields is V gene, J gene, D gene, clone size, CDR3 DNA, CDR3 protein. A D gene is named only where the DNA matches it firmly. Size values are once, few and many counts, or a class for expanded clones, and some rows have none.

>TRBV5-1|TRBJ1-2|TRBD1|once
TGCGCCAGCAGCGCGCTTACCAGGGGGACGAACTATGGCTACACCTTC
CASSALTRGTNYGYTF
>TRBV18|TRBJ1-1|TRBD1|-
TGTGCCAGCTCAACAGGGGGCAGGGACACTGAAGCTTTCTTT
CASSTGGRDTEAFF
>TRBV7-8|TRBJ2-7|TRBD1|-
TGTGCCAGCAGCTTCGGGACAGAAGGCTACGAGCAGTACTTC
CASSFGTEGYEQYF
>TRBV27|TRBJ2-1|TRBD2|once
TGTGCCAGCAGTTTAAACCCCACGCGGGGGAGCAATGAGCAGTTCTTC
CASSLNPTRGSNEQFF
>TRBV28|TRBJ2-5|-|-
TGTGCCAGCAGTTGGGCAGGGGAAGAGACCCAGTACTTC
CASSWAGEETQYF
>TRBV4-3|TRBJ2-2|-|-
TGCGCCAGCAGCCAAGACAGAGGCGGGGAGCTGTTTTTT
CASSQDRGGELFF
>TRBV30|TRBJ2-7|-|-
TGTGCCTGGAGTGTACGGAAGCGAAAGACCTACGAGCAGTACTTC
CAWSVRKRKTYEQYF
>TRBV4-2|TRBJ1-4|-|few
TGTGCCAGCAGCCAAGTGGCCCGGCAGGGGAGTGAAAAACTGTTTTTT
CASSQVARQGSEKLFF
>TRBV30|TRBJ2-7|TRBD2|-
TGTGCCTGGAACCCGGGACTAGCGGGAGGTTCAAGCTACGAGCAGTACTTC
CAWNPGLAGGSSYEQYF
>TRBV4-2|TRBJ2-7|TRBD2|-
TGTGCCAGCAGCCAAGGATCGAGCGGGGCTGGGGGGCAGTACTTC
CASSQGSSGAGGQYF
>TRBV5-6|TRBJ1-5|TRBD1|-
TGTGCCAGCAGTTTACAGGGGATCAATCAGCCCCAGCATTTT
CASSLQGINQPQHF
>TRBV6-1|TRBJ1-5|-|-
TGTGCCAGCAGTGACCCTCCCGGGGGTCAGCCCCAGCATTTT
CASSDPPGGQPQHF
>TRBV27|TRBJ2-1|-|-
TGTGCCAGCAGTTTTGTACGAGCCGGCTACAATGAGCAGTTCTTC
CASSFVRAGYNEQFF
>TRBV7-2|TRBJ2-1|-|-
TGTGCCAGCAGAACTGGCGGGGTATACAATGAGCAGTTCTTC
CASRTGGVYNEQFF
>TRBV29-1|TRBJ2-7|TRBD2|once
TGCAGCGTAAAGTACTCTGGGGGGGTAGCGGGAGTCGAGCAGTACTTC
CSVKYSGGVAGVEQYF
>TRBV19|TRBJ1-4|TRBD1|few
TGTGCCAGTAGTATTGGGACAGTTGCAACTAATGAAAAACTGTTTTTT
CASSIGTVATNEKLFF
>TRBV4-1|TRBJ2-2|TRBD1|-
TGCGCCAGCAGACGACCGGGACAGGGGACCGGGGAGCTGTTTTTT
CASRRPGQGTGELFF
>TRBV19|TRBJ1-4|TRBD1|-
TGTGCCAGTATCTACGGACAGGGAACGGGAGAAAAACTGTTTTTT
CASIYGQGTGEKLFF
>TRBV27|TRBJ1-4|-|few
TGTGCCACCCGCGGGGGTCAGGGGCGGGCTAATGAAAAACTGTTTTTT
CATRGGQGRANEKLFF
>TRBV6-1|TRBJ2-7|-|-
TGTGCCAGCAGTCTAACTAGTCTCGACGAGCAGTACTTC
CASSLTSLDEQYF
>TRBV28|TRBJ2-1|TRBD2|once
TGTGCCAGCAGTCCCCCCACGACTAGCCTAGCGGAGCAGTTCTTC
CASSPPTTSLAEQFF
>TRBV10-3|TRBJ2-7|TRBD2|few
TGTGCCATCAGTGAGCGGGACGGGGGGGGCGAGCAGTACTTC
CAISERDGGGEQYF
>TRBV5-3|TRBJ2-3|TRBD2|-
TGTGCCAGAAGCTCCGGACTAGCGGGGGGGCCGGGCACAGATACGCAGTATTTT
CARSSGLAGGPGTDTQYF
>TRBV4-1|TRBJ1-1|-|once
TGCGCCAGCAGCCAAGCTGACAGGAGGAACACTGAAGCTTTCTTT
CASSQADRRNTEAFF
>TRBV19|TRBJ2-5|TRBD2|-
TGTGCCAGCCGACTAGCGGGGACCCAAGAGACCCAGTACTTC
CASRLAGTQETQYF
>TRBV7-9|TRBJ1-5|TRBD1|-
TGTGCCAGCAGCCGAGGGACAGTTGACAATCAGCCCCAGCATTTT
CASSRGTVDNQPQHF
>TRBV7-2|TRBJ2-3|TRBD2|-
TGTGCCAGCAGCCCTGGACTAGCGGACGTCACAGATACGCAGTATTTT
CASSPGLADVTDTQYF
>TRBV6-5|TRBJ1-5|-|-
TGTGCCAGCAGTCCCTTACAGGGTCATCAGCCCCAGCATTTT
CASSPLQGHQPQHF
>TRBV6-5|TRBJ1-3|-|-
TGTGCCAGCAGTACGACAGGCTCTGGAAACACCATATATTTT
CASSTTGSGNTIYF
>TRBV30|TRBJ1-1|-|-
TGTGCCTGGAGTGTACCCAGGGGATGGGGCACTGAAGCTTTCTTT
CAWSVPRGWGTEAFF
>TRBV4-2|TRBJ2-3|TRBD2|-
TGTGCCAGCAGCCAAGGTATAGCGGGGTCCACAGATACGCAGTATTTT
CASSQGIAGSTDTQYF
>TRBV9|TRBJ2-1|TRBD2|-
TGTGCCAGCAGCGTGGCGGGGGGCCCTTACAATGAGCAGTTCTTC
CASSVAGGPYNEQFF
>TRBV29-1|TRBJ1-4|-|-
TGCAGCGTTCAGGAAAATGAAAAACTGTTTTTT
CSVQENEKLFF
>TRBV7-9|TRBJ2-3|-|few
TGTGCCAGCAGCTTAAAGGGGGACATCGTGGATACGCAGTATTTT
CASSLKGDIVDTQYF
>TRBV11-3|TRBJ2-2|TRBD1|-
TGTGCCAGCAGCCCGGACAGGGGAAACACCGGGGAGCTGTTTTTT
CASSPDRGNTGELFF
>TRBV7-3|TRBJ1-1|TRBD1|-
TGTGCCAGCACCGAAGGGACAGGGAGGAACACTGAAGCTTTCTTT
CASTEGTGRNTEAFF
>TRBV27|TRBJ2-1|TRBD2|-
TGTGCCAGTCGGGGGGAGGGAGGGTGGCTTGAGCAGTTCTTC
CASRGEGGWLEQFF
>TRBV7-9|TRBJ2-3|-|-
TGTGCCAGCAGCTTACCCGGGGTGGATACGCAGTATTTT
CASSLPGVDTQYF
>TRBV6-1|TRBJ1-3|-|once
TGTGCCAGCAGTGAAGGCAGGGGTGGAAACACCATATATTTT
CASSEGRGGNTIYF
>TRBV5-1|TRBJ1-1|TRBD1|-
TGCGCCAGCAGCCCGGAAGGGGGCGATGGGAGGGAAGCTTTCTTT
CASSPEGGDGREAFF
>TRBV6-5|TRBJ2-1|TRBD2|-
TGTGCCAGCAGTTCAGGACTAGCGGCGTACAATGAGCAGTTCTTC
CASSSGLAAYNEQFF
>TRBV30|TRBJ1-2|TRBD1|-
TGTGCCTGGAGAGGCCAGGGGGCGAGTGGCTACACCTTC
CAWRGQGASGYTF
>TRBV4-3|TRBJ2-3|TRBD1|once
TGCGCCAGCAGCCTTACGGGACAGGGAATCACAGATACGCAGTATTTT
CASSLTGQGITDTQYF
>TRBV29-1|TRBJ2-2|-|-
TGCAGCGTTGTTCTGAGCCCGGGGGATGGGACCGGGGAGCTGTTTTTT
CSVVLSPGDGTGELFF
>TRBV19|TRBJ2-7|TRBD2|once
TGTGCCAGTAGGAGGTCGACTAGCAGCCCCTACGAGCAGTACTTC
CASRRSTSSPYEQYF
>TRBV7-8|TRBJ2-5|TRBD2|-
TGTGCCAGCACCCCGGGGGGGGAGACCCAGTACTTC
CASTPGGETQYF
>TRBV6-6|TRBJ2-3|TRBD2|-
TGTGCCAGCAGCGCTAGCGGGAGGTCTACAGATACGCAGTATTTT
CASSASGRSTDTQYF
>TRBV6-1|TRBJ2-5|-|-
TGTGCCAGCAGTGAAGAATATAGCGGTTGGAAAGAGACCCAGTACTTC
CASSEEYSGWKETQYF
>TRBV27|TRBJ1-3|TRBD1|few
TGTGCCAGCAGTCCCCTAACAGGGGCGGGAAACACCATATATTTT
CASSPLTGAGNTIYF
>TRBV28|TRBJ1-2|-|-
TGTGCCAGCAGTTCAACCCAATCGGACAGCGATGGCTACACCTTC
CASSSTQSDSDGYTF
>TRBV6-6|TRBJ2-3|-|-
TGTGCCAGCAGTTGGTTAGGCACAGATACGCAGTATTTT
CASSWLGTDTQYF
>TRBV6-1|TRBJ1-1|-|-
TGTGCCAGCAGTGAAGCGGGCCAGACTGAAGCTTTCTTT
CASSEAGQTEAFF
>TRBV7-2|TRBJ1-6|-|-
TGTGCCAGCAGCTTAGACCTCCTGAGGGTTACCCTCCACTTT
CASSLDLLRVTLHF
>TRBV5-1|TRBJ2-7|-|few
TGCGCCAGCAGCTTGGGTCTAGTGTCCCGCTACGAGCAGTACTTC
CASSLGLVSRYEQYF
>TRBV7-2|TRBJ1-2|-|-
TGTGCCAGCAGCCCTGGTTTAGCCTCCTATGGCTACACCTTC
CASSPGLASYGYTF